This TCR beta chain is from a study of CD8 T cells in Susac syndrome. Germline V lookup: CDR1 MNHEY, CDR2 SVGAGI. Trimming stripped 2 bases from V and 8 bases from J, with 12 bases between. This CDR3 has 13 residues. An amount of RNA that ranged from roughly 0.5 to 1 ug was reverse transcribed with random hexamers. By means of immunoSEQ multiplex PCR, TCR beta CDR3 spanning 54 Vbeta and 13 Jbeta underwent amplification. TCRdb reprocessed the immunoSEQ multiplex PCR reads via MiXCR and lists one record per CDR3 protein. The table records some 150,000 distinct CDR3 sequences, 95% to 96% of them present only once. CD8+ and CD4+ T cells from blood underwent TCR beta sequencing.

The clonotype originates from a human donor with multiple sclerosis. The V call is TRBV6-5, the J call TRBJ1-1; tentative D call: TRBD1 (5 bases). The sequencing sample was made of CD8+ T cells from PBMCs. CDR3 loop: CASSYGARPEAFF. CDR3 bases: TGTGCCAGCAGTTACGGGGCACGGCCCGAAGCTTTCTTT.